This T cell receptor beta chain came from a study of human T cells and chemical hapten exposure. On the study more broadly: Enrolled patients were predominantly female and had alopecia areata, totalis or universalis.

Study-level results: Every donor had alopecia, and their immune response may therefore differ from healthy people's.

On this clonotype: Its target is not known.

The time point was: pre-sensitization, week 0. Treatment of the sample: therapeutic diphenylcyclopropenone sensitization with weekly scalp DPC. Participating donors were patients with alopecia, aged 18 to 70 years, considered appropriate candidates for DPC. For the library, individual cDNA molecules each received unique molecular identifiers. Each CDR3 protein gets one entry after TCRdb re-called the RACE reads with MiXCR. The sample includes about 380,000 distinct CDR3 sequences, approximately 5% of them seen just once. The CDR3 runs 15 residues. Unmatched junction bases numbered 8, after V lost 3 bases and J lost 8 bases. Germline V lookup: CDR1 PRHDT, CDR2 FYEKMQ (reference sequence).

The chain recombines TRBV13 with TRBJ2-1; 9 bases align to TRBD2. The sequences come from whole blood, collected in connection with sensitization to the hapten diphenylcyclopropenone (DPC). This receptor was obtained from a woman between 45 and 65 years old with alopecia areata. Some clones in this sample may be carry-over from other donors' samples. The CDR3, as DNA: TGTGCCAGCAGCTTTAGCGGGAGAGTGCGAGATGAGCAGTTCTTC. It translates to CASSFSGRVRDEQFF.